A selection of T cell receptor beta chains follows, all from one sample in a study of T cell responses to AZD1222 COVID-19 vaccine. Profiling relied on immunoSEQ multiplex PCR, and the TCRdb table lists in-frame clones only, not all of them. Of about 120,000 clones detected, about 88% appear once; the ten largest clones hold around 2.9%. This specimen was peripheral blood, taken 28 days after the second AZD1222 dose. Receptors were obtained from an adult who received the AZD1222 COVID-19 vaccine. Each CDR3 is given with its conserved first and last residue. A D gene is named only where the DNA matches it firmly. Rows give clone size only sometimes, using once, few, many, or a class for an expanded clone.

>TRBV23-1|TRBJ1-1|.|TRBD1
TGCGCCAGCAGTCACTCGACTTGGACAGGGCGATGGGAAGCTTTCTTT
CASSHSTWTGRWEAFF
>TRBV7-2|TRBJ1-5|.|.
TGTGCCAGCAGCCCCAGCGGCAGACTTCATCAGCCCCAGCATTTT
CASSPSGRLHQPQHF
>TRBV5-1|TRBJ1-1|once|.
TGCGCCAGCAGCTTCGAGACAGCCACGGCTGAAGCTTTCTTT
CASSFETATAEAFF
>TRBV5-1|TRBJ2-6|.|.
TGCGCCAGCAGCTCTGACGGGGCCAACGTCCTGACTTTC
CASSSDGANVLTF
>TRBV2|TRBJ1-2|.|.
TGTGCCAGCAGTGTAGAGCGATTCTATGGCTACACCTTC
CASSVERFYGYTF
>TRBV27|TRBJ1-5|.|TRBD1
TGTGCCAGCAGTTGGGGACAGGGCCCGTATAGCAATCAGCCCCAGCATTTT
CASSWGQGPYSNQPQHF
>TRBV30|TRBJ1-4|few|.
TGTGCCTGGAGTGTCCAGGCTAATGAAAAACTGTTTTTT
CAWSVQANEKLFF
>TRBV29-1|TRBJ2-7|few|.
TGCAGCGTAGAGGACGGAATTCTCCCCTACGAGCAGTACTTC
CSVEDGILPYEQYF
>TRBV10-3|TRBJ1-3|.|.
TGTGCCATCATGGAGGGCTCTGGAAACACCATATATTTT
CAIMEGSGNTIYF
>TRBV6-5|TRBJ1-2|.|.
TGTGCCAGCAGTTATTCTCGACGGCCTCTTAACTATGGCTACACCTTC
CASSYSRRPLNYGYTF
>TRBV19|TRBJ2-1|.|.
TGTGCCAGTAGTAGAGACACCTCCATCTCCTACAATGAGCAGTTCTTC
CASSRDTSISYNEQFF
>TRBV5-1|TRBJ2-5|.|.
TGCGCCAGCAGCTTAAATCAAGAGACCCAGTACTTC
CASSLNQETQYF
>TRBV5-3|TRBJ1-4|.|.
TGTGCCAGAAGCTTGGGCCGGGGGAATGAAAAACTGTTTTTT
CARSLGRGNEKLFF
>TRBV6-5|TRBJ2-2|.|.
TGTGCCAGCAAAGGAGAGGGCTTGAACACCGGGGAGCTGTTTTTT
CASKGEGLNTGELFF
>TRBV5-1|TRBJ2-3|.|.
TGCGCCAGCAGCTTGGATTGGGGAGTGCGAGATACGCAGTATTTT
CASSLDWGVRDTQYF
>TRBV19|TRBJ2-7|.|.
TGTGCCAGTAGTATAGATCAGGCGGGACCCTACGAGCAGTACTTC
CASSIDQAGPYEQYF
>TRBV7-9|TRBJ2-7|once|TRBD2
TGTGCCAGCAGCTTGAGCGGGGACGAGCAGTACTTC
CASSLSGDEQYF
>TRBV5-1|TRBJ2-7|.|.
TGCGCCAGCAGCTTGGTGAGCTCCTACGAGCAGTACTTC
CASSLVSSYEQYF
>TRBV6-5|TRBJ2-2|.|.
.
CASSTSGQVARELFF
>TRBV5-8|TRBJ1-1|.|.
TGTGCCAGCAGCTTTGATAGGGCCCTCGCTGAAGCTTTCTTT
CASSFDRALAEAFF
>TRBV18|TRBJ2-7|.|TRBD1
TGTGCCAGCTCACCGGGACAGGGAGGATTTAACGAGCAGTACTTC
CASSPGQGGFNEQYF
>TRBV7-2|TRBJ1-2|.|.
TGTGCCAGCAGCTCGGCACCGGTCGGGGGGCCCGGCTACACCTTC
CASSSAPVGGPGYTF
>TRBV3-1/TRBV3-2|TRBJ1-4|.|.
TGTGCCAGCAGGGTCTATGCGAATGAAAAACTGTTTTTT
CASRVYANEKLFF
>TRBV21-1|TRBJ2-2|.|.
TGTGCCAGCAGCAGAAATCCCCAATTGAGTCCGCGGTCAGGGGAGCTGTTTTTT
CASSRNPQLSPRSGELFF
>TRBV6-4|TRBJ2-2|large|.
TGTGCCAGCAGTGACTCAGCCACCGGGGAGCTGTTTTTT
CASSDSATGELFF
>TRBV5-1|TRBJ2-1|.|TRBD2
TGCGCCAGCAGCTTGCGGGGGGAGCCTTACAATGAGCAGTTCTTC
CASSLRGEPYNEQFF
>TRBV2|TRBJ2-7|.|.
TGTGCCACCCACGGATCCTCCTACGAGCAGTACTTC
CATHGSSYEQYF
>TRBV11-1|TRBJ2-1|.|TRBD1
TGTGCCAGCAGCCAGAGGCCGGGACAGCGAGACAATGAGCAGTTCTTC
CASSQRPGQRDNEQFF
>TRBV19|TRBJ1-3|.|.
TGTGCCACCGCCCCCCAGGGGAGCTCTGGAAACACCATATATTTT
CATAPQGSSGNTIYF
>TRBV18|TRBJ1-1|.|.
TGTGCCAGCTCACCCCGGGACGGGAACACTGAAGCTTTCTTT
CASSPRDGNTEAFF
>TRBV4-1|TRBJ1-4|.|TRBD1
TGCGCCAGCAGCCAAGAGAAAGGGACAGGGAATGAAAAACTGTTTTTT
CASSQEKGTGNEKLFF
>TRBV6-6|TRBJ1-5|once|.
TGTGCCAGCAGCCGGTACGGGAGCAATCAGCCCCAGCATTTT
CASSRYGSNQPQHF
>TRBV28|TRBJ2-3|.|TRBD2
TGTGCCAGCAACAGAGGGGCTAGCGGGGCAAATACGCAGTATTTT
CASNRGASGANTQYF
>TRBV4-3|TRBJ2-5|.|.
TGCGCCAGCAGCCAAGACCGGGATCAAGAGACCCAGTACTTC
CASSQDRDQETQYF
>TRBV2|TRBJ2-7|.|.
TGTGCCATGACCGGGACGGCCTCCTACGAGCAGTACTTC
CAMTGTASYEQYF
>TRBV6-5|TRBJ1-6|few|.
TGTGCCAGCAGCCCCGCGGGGAGGGGATCACCCCTCCACTTT
CASSPAGRGSPLHF
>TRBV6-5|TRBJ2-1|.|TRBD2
TGTGCCAGCAGGCAGCGGGGGGGCCTTAATGAGCAGTTCTTC
CASRQRGGLNEQFF
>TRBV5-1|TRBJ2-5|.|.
TGCGCCAGCAGCTTGGGACGCAGGGGAGAGACCCAGTACTTC
CASSLGRRGETQYF
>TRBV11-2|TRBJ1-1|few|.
TGTGCCAGCAGCTTCAGCCAGAACACTGAAGCTTTCTTT
CASSFSQNTEAFF
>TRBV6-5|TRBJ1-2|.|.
TGTGCCAGCAACTCCGGGGCCCGAATAGATGGCTACACCTTC
CASNSGARIDGYTF
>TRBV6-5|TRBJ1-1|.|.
TGTGCCAGCACTCTGGGGGGAGAAGAAGCTTTCTTT
CASTLGGEEAFF
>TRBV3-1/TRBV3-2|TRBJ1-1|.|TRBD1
TGTGCCAGCAGCCTAACAGGGGGCAAGGGTGAAGCTTTCTTT
CASSLTGGKGEAFF
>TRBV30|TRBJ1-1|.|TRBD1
TGTGCCTGGGGGACAGGGAGGTTTGCCACTGAAGCTTTCTTT
CAWGTGRFATEAFF
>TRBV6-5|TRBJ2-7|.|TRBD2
TGTGCCAGCAGTTACTCGACAGCGGGGTACGAGCAGTACTTC
CASSYSTAGYEQYF
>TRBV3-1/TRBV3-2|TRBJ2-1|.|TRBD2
TGTGCCAGCAGCCAAGGTCTCCTAGCGGGGGGTACCTACAATGAGCAGTTCTTC
CASSQGLLAGGTYNEQFF
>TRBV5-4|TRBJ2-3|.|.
TGTGCCAGCAGCTTGGAGCTAGGCCCAGATACGCAGTATTTT
CASSLELGPDTQYF
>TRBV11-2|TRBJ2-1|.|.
TGTGCCAGCAGCTTAGATTATTCCTACAATGAGCAGTTCTTC
CASSLDYSYNEQFF
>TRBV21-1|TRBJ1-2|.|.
TGTGCCAGCCAGGTATGCTTGAACTATGGCTACACCTTC
CASQVCLNYGYTF
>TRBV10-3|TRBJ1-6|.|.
TGTGCCATCAGTGAGTCGGCGGGGGGAGGTTCACCCCTCCACTTT
CAISESAGGGSPLHF
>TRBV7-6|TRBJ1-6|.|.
TGTGCCAGCAGCTTAGACGAAGGGAGAGCTTCACCCCTCCACTTT
CASSLDEGRASPLHF
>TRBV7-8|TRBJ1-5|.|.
TGTGCCAGCAGCTTAGCGATCGGGGCACGGAGCAATCAGCCCCAGCATTTT
CASSLAIGARSNQPQHF
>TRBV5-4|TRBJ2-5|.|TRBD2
TGTGCCAGCAGCCGGGCGGGGGGAGGCGAGACCCAGTACTTC
CASSRAGGGETQYF
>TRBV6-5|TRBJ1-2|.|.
TGTGCCAGCAGGAGGGACCCACAGGCTAACTATGGCTACACCTTC
CASRRDPQANYGYTF
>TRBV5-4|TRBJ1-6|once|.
TGTGCCAGCAGCTTTGGCGAGAGCTCCTATAATTCACCCCTCCACTTT
CASSFGESSYNSPLHF
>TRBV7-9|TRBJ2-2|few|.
TGTGCCAGCAGCTTAGTTGGCGGCCCCACCGGGGAGCTGTTTTTT
CASSLVGGPTGELFF
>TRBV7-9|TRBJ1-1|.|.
TGTGCCAGCAGCTTTAGGCCACAGAACACTGAAGCTTTCTTT
CASSFRPQNTEAFF
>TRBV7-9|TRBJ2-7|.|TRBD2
TGTGCCAGCAGCTTCTCGGGGGGTAACTTCGAGCAGTACTTC
CASSFSGGNFEQYF
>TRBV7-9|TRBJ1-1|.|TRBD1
TGTGCCAGCACCAAGGACAGGGGAAACACTGAAGCTTTCTTT
CASTKDRGNTEAFF
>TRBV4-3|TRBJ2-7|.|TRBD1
TGCGCCAGCAGCCAAGAGGGGGCAGGGGGCATCTACGAGCAGTACTTC
CASSQEGAGGIYEQYF